The rows below give T cell receptor beta chains drawn from one sample of a study of T cell responses to AZD1222 COVID-19 vaccine. The data were produced by immunoSEQ multiplex PCR, yet TCRdb's version contains in-frame clones alone and is incomplete. The sample has around 80,000 clones; 80% to 90% are singletons. Sequences were derived from peripheral blood, sampled 28 days after the second AZD1222 dose. The receptors derive from an adult who received the AZD1222 COVID-19 vaccine. The CDR3 runs from the conserved cysteine through the conserved F or W. D genes are given only for firm matches.

d_call: TRBD1
v_call: TRBV10-3
j_call: TRBJ1-1
cdr3_aa: CASGQGDEAFF

d_call: .
v_call: TRBV5-6
j_call: TRBJ1-3
cdr3_aa: CASSLQGGNTIYF

d_call: .
v_call: TRBV6-1
j_call: TRBJ1-5
cdr3_aa: CASSEQGRYNQPQHF

d_call: TRBD1
v_call: TRBV5-4
j_call: TRBJ1-2
cdr3_aa: CASSIGGTGAYGYTF

d_call: .
v_call: TRBV18
j_call: TRBJ1-4
cdr3_aa: CASSPSTEGLFF

d_call: TRBD2
v_call: TRBV5-1
j_call: TRBJ2-3
cdr3_aa: CASSLDSGGSTDTQYF

d_call: .
v_call: TRBV24-1
j_call: TRBJ2-7
cdr3_aa: CATSDRWGYEQYF

d_call: TRBD1
v_call: TRBV27
j_call: TRBJ1-4
cdr3_aa: CASSSGTGGWEKLFF

d_call: TRBD1
v_call: TRBV6-1
j_call: TRBJ2-4
cdr3_aa: CASSAQGRTGGNIQYF

d_call: .
v_call: TRBV5-1
j_call: TRBJ1-3
cdr3_aa: CASSPSTGSSGNTIYF

d_call: .
v_call: TRBV25-1
j_call: TRBJ1-4
cdr3_aa: CASIGVSEKLFF

d_call: TRBD1
v_call: TRBV24-1
j_call: TRBJ2-7
cdr3_aa: CATSDSTGGNGGF

d_call: .
v_call: TRBV30
j_call: TRBJ1-2
cdr3_aa: CFLGQNYGYTF

d_call: .
v_call: TRBV18
j_call: TRBJ1-6
cdr3_aa: CASSLYRDPDSPLHF

d_call: TRBD1
v_call: TRBV3-1/TRBV3-2
j_call: TRBJ2-1
cdr3_aa: CASSHRGQGDNEQFF

d_call: .
v_call: TRBV11-3
j_call: TRBJ2-1
cdr3_aa: CASSKMKRTSYNEQFF

d_call: .
v_call: TRBV4-1
j_call: TRBJ1-6
cdr3_aa: CASSQDSWDSPLHF

d_call: TRBD1
v_call: TRBV6-5
j_call: TRBJ1-2
cdr3_aa: CASSMTGIYGYTF

d_call: TRBD1
v_call: TRBV11-2
j_call: TRBJ2-2
cdr3_aa: CASSLSPGTGLTGELFF

d_call: TRBD1
v_call: TRBV7-8
j_call: TRBJ1-1
cdr3_aa: CASSFSFTGVNTEAFF

d_call: TRBD1
v_call: TRBV6-5
j_call: TRBJ1-5
cdr3_aa: CASRTGSQPQHF

d_call: .
v_call: TRBV27
j_call: TRBJ2-1
cdr3_aa: CASGQSSYNEQFF

d_call: TRBD2
v_call: TRBV4-2
j_call: TRBJ2-7
cdr3_aa: CASSQDLAGGSSKQYF

d_call: .
v_call: TRBV14
j_call: TRBJ1-2
cdr3_aa: CASSHRGQGNYGYTF

d_call: .
v_call: TRBV9
j_call: TRBJ1-1
cdr3_aa: CASSVEVGNTEAFF

d_call: .
v_call: TRBV9
j_call: TRBJ2-3
cdr3_aa: CASSVAGGWNTQYF

d_call: TRBD1
v_call: TRBV5-5
j_call: TRBJ1-2
cdr3_aa: CASSLGTGNYGYTF

d_call: .
v_call: TRBV5-6
j_call: TRBJ2-5
cdr3_aa: CASSRRGWRRETQYF

d_call: .
v_call: TRBV7-2
j_call: TRBJ1-2
cdr3_aa: CASSLAGGASNYGYTF